The 7 T cell receptor beta chains below come from one sample, sequenced in a study of shared clonotypes between healthy human individuals. This table comes from immunoSEQ multiplex PCR, and its TCRdb copy is limited to in-frame clones, with some not included. This table has millions of clones, around 96% appearing once. Naive CD8 isolation took CD45RO-negative cells positively selected for CCR7 and excluded terminally differentiated effector memory CD45RA+ cells. The sequencing input was naive CD8+ T cells sorted from blood. These receptors came from a man aged 18 to 30 in good health.

J is TRBJ1-2 and V is TRBV10-2, with D hard to call. Germline V lookup: CDR1 WSHSY, CDR2 SAAADI. The CDR3 runs 14 residues. Deletions cut 2 bases from V and 6 bases from J, with 13 bases between. This CDR3 reads CASSEGAGFDGYTF. The CDR3, as DNA: TGCGCCAGCAGTGAGGGTGCGGGTTTCGATGGCTACACCTTC.

This chain connects TRBV27 to TRBJ2-7, with a tentative D call TRBD1 (6 bases). CDR1 and CDR2 (germline): MNHEY, SMNVEV (reference sequence). This CDR3 region has 16 residues. Trimming took 5 bases from V and 7 from J, leaving 24 bases between them. DNA for the CDR3: TGTGCCAGCAGTCTCACAGGGCCCCAACCTCTGTGGGAGCAGTACTTC. Translated: CASSLTGPQPLWEQYF.

V is TRBV27 and J is TRBJ2-7, with TRBD1 identical over 9 bases. CDR1 and CDR2 from the germline V gene are MNHEY and SMNVEV (reference sequence). The CDR3 is 16 amino acids. After removal of 2 bases from V and 2 bases from J, the junction contained 7 bases not matched to a gene. The CDR3, as DNA: TGTGCCAGCAGTTTACTGTGGGACAGGGTTGCCTACGAGCAGTACTTC. This sequence encodes CASSLLWDRVAYEQYF.

V is TRBV25-1 and J is TRBJ2-2; D is unclear. V lost 2 bases to trimming and J lost 5 bases, with 12 bases between them. This CDR3 is 15 amino acids long. Germline lookup yields CDR1 MGHDK and CDR2 SYGVNS. CDR3 DNA: TGTGCCAGCAGTGAAAGGGTGGACCCGACCGGGGAGCTGTTTTTT. Translation: CASSERVDPTGELFF.

The CDR3 DNA follows: TGTGCCAGCAGTTTATCGGTAAGGGGAGAGACTGAAGCTTTCTTT. Translating gives CASSLSVRGETEAFF. This chain uses TRBV28 with TRBJ1-1, with D perhaps TRBD1 (5 bases). V lost 1 base, J lost 5 bases, and 14 bases lay in between. CDR1 is MDHEN, CDR2 SYDVKM, per germline. The CDR3 is 15 amino acids.

This chain connects TRBV5-1 to TRBJ2-1; D call uncertain. V lost 3 bases to trimming and J lost 1 base, with 11 bases between them. This CDR3 is built from 15 residues. The germline CDR1 and CDR2 sequences are SGHRS and YFSETQ. The CDR3 DNA is TGCGCCAGCAGCTCATATACTATTTCCTACAATGAGCAGTTCTTC. This encodes CASSSYTISYNEQFF.

DNA of the CDR3: TGCGCCAGCAGTGAATGGCCCCTAACCGAGCAGTACTTC. Translated: CASSEWPLTEQYF. The chain links TRBV10-1 to TRBJ2-7, with D unclear. CDR1 is WNHNN and CDR2 is SYGVQD in the germline V gene (reference sequence). Between the trimmed V and J ends, which lost 3 bases and 6 bases, there was a span of 12 bases. This CDR3 spans 13 amino acids.